This paragraph reports one T cell receptor beta chain. Its matching antigen is unknown. Germline loops: CDR1 SGDLS, CDR2 YYNGEE. The length of the CDR3 is 16 residues. V lost 4 bases to trimming and J lost 4 bases, with 21 bases between them. This entry comes from a study of early T cells in non-severe SARS-CoV-2 infection. Study-level background: Bulk RNA taken from unsorted whole blood was sequenced, leaving chains unpaired. Study-level findings and limits: VDJdb matching, biased toward anti-spike CD8 responses, missed private and CD4 specificities.

Individually, cDNA molecules had unique molecular identifiers attached to them. MiXCR, applied by TCRdb to the 5' RACE reads, yields one record per CDR3 protein. The data show 35,000 to 45,000 distinct CDR3 sequences, approximately 6.3% seen once. The rearrangement joins TRBV9 to TRBJ2-7; D unresolved. Material for sequencing was whole blood. This clonotype originated in an adult who was a healthcare worker with PCR-confirmed SARS-CoV-2 infection or an uninfected control (not recorded which). The CDR3 sequence is CASSSIPGPKRYEQYF. CDR3 nucleotides: TGTGCCAGCAGCTCAATCCCGGGTCCTAAAAGGTACGAGCAGTACTTC.